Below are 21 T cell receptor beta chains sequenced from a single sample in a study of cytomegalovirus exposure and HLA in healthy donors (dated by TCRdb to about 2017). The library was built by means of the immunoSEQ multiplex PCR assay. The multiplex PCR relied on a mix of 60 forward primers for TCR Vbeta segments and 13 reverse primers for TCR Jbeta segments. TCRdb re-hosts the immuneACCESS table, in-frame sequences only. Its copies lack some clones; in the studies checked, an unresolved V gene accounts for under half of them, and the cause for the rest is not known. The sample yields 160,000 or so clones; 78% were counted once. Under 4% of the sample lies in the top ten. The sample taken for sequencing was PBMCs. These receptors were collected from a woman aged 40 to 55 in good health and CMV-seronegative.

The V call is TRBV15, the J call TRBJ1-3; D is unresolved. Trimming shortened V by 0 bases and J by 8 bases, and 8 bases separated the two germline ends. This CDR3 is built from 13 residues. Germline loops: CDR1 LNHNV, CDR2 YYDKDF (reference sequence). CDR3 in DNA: TGTGCCACCAGCAGAGATTTCGTCGACACCATATATTTT. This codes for CATSRDFVDTIYF.

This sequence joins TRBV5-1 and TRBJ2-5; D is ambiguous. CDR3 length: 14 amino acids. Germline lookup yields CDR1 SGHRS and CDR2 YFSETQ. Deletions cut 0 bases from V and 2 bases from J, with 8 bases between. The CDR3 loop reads CASSLEFAQETQYF. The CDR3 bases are TGCGCCAGCAGCTTGGAGTTCGCGCAAGAGACCCAGTACTTC.

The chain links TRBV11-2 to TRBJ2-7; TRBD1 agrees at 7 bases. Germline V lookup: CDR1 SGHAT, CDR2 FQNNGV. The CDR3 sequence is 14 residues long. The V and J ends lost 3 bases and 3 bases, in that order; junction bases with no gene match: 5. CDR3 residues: CASSFGTEYYEQYF. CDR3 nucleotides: TGTGCCAGCAGCTTTGGGACAGAATACTACGAGCAGTACTTC.

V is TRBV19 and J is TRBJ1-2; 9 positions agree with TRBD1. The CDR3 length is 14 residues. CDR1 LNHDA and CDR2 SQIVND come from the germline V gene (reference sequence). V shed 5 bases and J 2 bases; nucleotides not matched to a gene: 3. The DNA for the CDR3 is TGTGCCAGTAGTTTACAGGGGGCAAACTATGGCTACACCTTC. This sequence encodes CASSLQGANYGYTF.

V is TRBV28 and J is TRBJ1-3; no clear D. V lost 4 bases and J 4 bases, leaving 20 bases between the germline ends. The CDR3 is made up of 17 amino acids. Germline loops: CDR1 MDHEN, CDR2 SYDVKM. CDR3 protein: CASSSLNYRSVGNTIYF. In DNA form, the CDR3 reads TGTGCCAGCAGTTCCCTAAACTACCGCTCTGTGGGAAACACCATATATTTT.

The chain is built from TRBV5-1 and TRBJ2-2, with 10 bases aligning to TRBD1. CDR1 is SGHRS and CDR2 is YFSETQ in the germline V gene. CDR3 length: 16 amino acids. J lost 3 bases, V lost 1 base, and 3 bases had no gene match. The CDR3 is CASSLRQGADTGELFF. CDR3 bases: TGCGCCAGCAGCTTGAGACAGGGGGCTGACACCGGGGAGCTGTTTTTT. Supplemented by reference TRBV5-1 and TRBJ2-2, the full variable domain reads KAGVTQTPRYLIKTRGQQVTLSCSPISGHRSVSWYQQTPGQGLQFLFEYFSETQRNKGNFPGRFSGRQFSNSRSEMNVSTLELGDSALYLCASSLRQGADTGELFFGEGSRLTVL.

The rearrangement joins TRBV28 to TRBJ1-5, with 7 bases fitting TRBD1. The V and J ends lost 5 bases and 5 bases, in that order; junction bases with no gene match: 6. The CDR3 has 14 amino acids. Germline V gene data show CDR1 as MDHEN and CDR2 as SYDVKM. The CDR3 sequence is CASSGTENDQPQHF. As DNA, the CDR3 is TGTGCCAGCAGTGGGACAGAAAACGATCAGCCCCAGCATTTT. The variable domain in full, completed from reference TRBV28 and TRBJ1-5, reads DVKVTQSSRYLVKRTGEKVFLECVQDMDHENMFWYRQDPGLGLRLIYFSYDVKMKEKGDIPEGYSVSREKKERFSLILESASTNQTSMYLCASSGTENDQPQHFGDGTRLSIL.

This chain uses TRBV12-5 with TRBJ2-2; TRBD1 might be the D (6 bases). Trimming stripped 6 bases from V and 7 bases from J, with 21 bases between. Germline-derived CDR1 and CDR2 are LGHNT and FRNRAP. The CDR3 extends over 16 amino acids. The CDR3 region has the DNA TGTGCTAGTGGAACCCAGGGGATTAGGAAGTTCGGGGAGCTGTTTTTT. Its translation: CASGTQGIRKFGELFF.

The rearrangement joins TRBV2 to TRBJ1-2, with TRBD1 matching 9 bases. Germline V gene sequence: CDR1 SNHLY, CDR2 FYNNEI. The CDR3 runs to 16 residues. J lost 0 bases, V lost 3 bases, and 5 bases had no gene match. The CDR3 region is CASSDTGGISNYGYTF. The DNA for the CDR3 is TGTGCCAGCAGTGACACAGGGGGCATTTCTAACTATGGCTACACCTTC.

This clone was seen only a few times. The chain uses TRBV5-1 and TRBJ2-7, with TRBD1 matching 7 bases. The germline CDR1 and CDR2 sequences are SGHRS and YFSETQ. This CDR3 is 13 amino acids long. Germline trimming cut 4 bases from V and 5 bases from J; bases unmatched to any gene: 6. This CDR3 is CASSRQGADEQYF. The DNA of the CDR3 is TGCGCCAGCAGCCGACAGGGTGCGGACGAGCAGTACTTC.

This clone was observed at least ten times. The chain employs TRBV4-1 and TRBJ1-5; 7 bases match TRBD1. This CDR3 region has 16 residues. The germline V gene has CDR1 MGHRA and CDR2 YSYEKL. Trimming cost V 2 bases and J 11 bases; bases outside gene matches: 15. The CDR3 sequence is CASSQSRVRGPGAQHF. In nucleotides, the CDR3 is TGCGCCAGCAGCCAATCACGGGTGAGGGGGCCGGGAGCCCAGCATTTT.

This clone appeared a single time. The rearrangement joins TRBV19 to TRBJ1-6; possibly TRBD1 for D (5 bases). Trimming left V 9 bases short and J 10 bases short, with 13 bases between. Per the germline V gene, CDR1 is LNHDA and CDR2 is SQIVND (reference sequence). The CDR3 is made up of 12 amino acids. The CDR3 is CARLRVRSPLHF. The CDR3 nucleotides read TGTGCCAGACTCAGGGTACGGTCACCCCTCCACTTT.

CDR3 in amino acids: CASSLEGLLEWGYGYTF. The CDR3 DNA reads TGTGCCAGCAGCTTGGAGGGACTCCTGGAATGGGGCTATGGCTACACCTTC. This rearrangement joins TRBV5-5 to TRBJ1-2; TRBD1 might be the D (5 bases). The CDR3 length is 17 residues. Germline loops: CDR1 SGHKS, CDR2 YYEKEE (reference sequence). Trimming stripped 0 bases from V and 4 bases from J, with 19 bases between.

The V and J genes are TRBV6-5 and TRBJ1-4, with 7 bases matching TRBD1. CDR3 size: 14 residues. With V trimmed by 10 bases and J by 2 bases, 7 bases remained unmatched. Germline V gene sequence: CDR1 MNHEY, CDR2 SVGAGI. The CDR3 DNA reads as TGTGCCACCAGACAGGGAACGACTAATGAAAAACTGTTTTTT. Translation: CATRQGTTNEKLFF.

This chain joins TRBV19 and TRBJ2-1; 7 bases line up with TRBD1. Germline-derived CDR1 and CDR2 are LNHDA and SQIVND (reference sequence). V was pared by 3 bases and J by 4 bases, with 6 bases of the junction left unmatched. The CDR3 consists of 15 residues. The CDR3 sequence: CASSIRAGGYNEQFF. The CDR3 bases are TGTGCCAGTAGTATTCGGGCAGGGGGATACAATGAGCAGTTCTTC.

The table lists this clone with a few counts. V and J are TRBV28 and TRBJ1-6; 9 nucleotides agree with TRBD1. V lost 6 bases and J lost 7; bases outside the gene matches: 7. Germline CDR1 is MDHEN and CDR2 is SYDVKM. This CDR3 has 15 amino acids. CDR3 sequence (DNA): TGTGCCAGCAGGGACCGACAGGGGGGAAATTCACCCCTCCACTTT. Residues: CASRDRQGGNSPLHF.

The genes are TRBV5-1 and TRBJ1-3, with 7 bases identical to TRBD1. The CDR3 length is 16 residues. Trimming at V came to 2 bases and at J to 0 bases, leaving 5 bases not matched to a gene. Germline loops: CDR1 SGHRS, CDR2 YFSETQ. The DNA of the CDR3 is TGCGCCAGCAGCTTACAGGGGACACGCTCTGGAAACACCATATATTTT. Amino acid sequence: CASSLQGTRSGNTIYF.

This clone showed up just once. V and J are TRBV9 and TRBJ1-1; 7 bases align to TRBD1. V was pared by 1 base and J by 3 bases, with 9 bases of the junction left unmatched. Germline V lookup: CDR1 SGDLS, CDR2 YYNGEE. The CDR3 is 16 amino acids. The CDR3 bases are TGTGCCAGCAGCGTAACCCTATCCGGGACAGACACTGAAGCTTTCTTT. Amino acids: CASSVTLSGTDTEAFF.

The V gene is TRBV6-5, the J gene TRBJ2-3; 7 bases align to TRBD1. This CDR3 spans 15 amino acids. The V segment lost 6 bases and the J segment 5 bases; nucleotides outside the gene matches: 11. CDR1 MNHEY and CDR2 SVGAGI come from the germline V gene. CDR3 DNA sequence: TGTGCCAGCAGCATGACAGGGCCCTTAGGAGATACGCAGTATTTT. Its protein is CASSMTGPLGDTQYF.

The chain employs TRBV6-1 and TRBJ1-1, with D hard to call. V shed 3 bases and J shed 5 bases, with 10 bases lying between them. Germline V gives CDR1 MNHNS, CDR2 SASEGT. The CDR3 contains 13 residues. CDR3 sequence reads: CASSDLDWTEAFF. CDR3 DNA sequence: TGTGCCAGCAGTGATTTGGACTGGACTGAAGCTTTCTTT.

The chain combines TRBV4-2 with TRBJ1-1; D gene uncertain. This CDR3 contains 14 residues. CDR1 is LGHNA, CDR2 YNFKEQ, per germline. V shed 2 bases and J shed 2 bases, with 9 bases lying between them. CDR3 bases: TGTGCCAGCAGCCAAACTTCACCTAACACTGAAGCTTTCTTT. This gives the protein CASSQTSPNTEAFF.